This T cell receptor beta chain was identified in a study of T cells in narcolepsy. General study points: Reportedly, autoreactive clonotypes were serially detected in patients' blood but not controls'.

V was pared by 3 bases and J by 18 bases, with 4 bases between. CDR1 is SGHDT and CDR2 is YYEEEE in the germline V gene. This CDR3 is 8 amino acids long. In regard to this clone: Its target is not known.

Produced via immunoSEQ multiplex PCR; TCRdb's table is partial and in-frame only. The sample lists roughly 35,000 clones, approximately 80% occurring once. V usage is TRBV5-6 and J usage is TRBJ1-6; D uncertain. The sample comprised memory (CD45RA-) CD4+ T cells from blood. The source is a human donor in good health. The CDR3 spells CASSCPHF. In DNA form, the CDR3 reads TGTGCCAGCAGCTGCCCCCACTTT.